The next 30 T cell receptor beta chains were all read from a single sample in a study of a mutant IDH1 vaccine in newly diagnosed glioma. Data came from immunoSEQ multiplex PCR; TCRdb stores just in-frame clones and leaves some out. The sample has around 78,000 clones; 91% are singletons. Time point denoted: week 5, during vaccination. What each vaccine dose contained was 300 ug of mutant IDH1 20-mer peptide, accompanied by topical imiquimod. No antigen is known for these receptors. The input for sequencing was PBMCs, taken from a glioma patient whose treatment included an IDH1 peptide vaccine. The receptors come from a woman aged 45-65 years with glioma.

This chain joins TRBV12-5 and TRBJ2-5, with 12 nucleotides matching TRBD1. Germline CDR1 LGHNT, CDR2 FRNRAP. The CDR3 sequence is 15 residues long. V lost 11 bases and J lost 3; bases outside the gene matches: 10. CDR3 sequence reads: CAAISGTGGEETQYF. The DNA of the CDR3 is TGTGCTGCCATTTCCGGGACAGGGGGCGAAGAGACCCAGTACTTC.

The genes are TRBV7-3 and TRBJ2-7; 8 bases fit TRBD1. After removal of 5 bases from V and 0 bases from J, the junction contained 6 bases not matched to a gene. CDR1 SGHTA and CDR2 FQGTGA come from the germline V gene. The CDR3 spans 15 residues. CDR3 protein: CASSPGQGYSYEQYF. The DNA of the CDR3 is TGTGCCAGCAGCCCAGGACAGGGATACTCCTACGAGCAGTACTTC.

V gene TRBV5-1 combines with J gene TRBJ2-1; a possible D gene is TRBD1 (5 bases). This CDR3 region has 15 residues. Between the trimmed V and J ends, which lost 0 bases and 5 bases, there was a span of 12 bases. Germline CDR1 SGHRS, CDR2 YFSETQ. In nucleotides, the CDR3 is TGCGCCAGCAGCTTGGGTGGCAGGGTGGACAATGAGCAGTTCTTC. Translated: CASSLGGRVDNEQFF.

This sequence joins TRBV13 and TRBJ2-3; maybe TRBD1 (6 bases). The germline CDR1 and CDR2 sequences are PRHDT and FYEKMQ (reference sequence). This CDR3 has 15 amino acids. Trimming cost V 2 bases and J 7 bases, with 16 bases left between them. The CDR3 sequence: CASSLSRGWGHTQYF. CDR3 nucleotides: TGTGCCAGCAGCTTATCTCGGGGTTGGGGGCATACGCAGTATTTT.

The chain joins TRBV11-3 to TRBJ2-7; D may correspond to TRBD1 or TRBD2 (6 bases each). The CDR3 spans 17 residues. Germline V gene data show CDR1 as SGHNT and CDR2 as YENEEA. Trimming left V 0 bases short and J 3 bases short, with 18 bases between. The CDR3 region has the DNA TGTGCCAGCAGCTTAGATTTTATGGCAGGAGGGGGCTACGAGCAGTACTTC. It translates to CASSLDFMAGGGYEQYF.

The chain carries TRBV18 and TRBJ2-7; 7 bases agree with TRBD1. The germline CDR1 and CDR2 sequences are KGHSH and LQKENI. Unmatched junction bases numbered 7, after V lost 0 bases and J lost 2 bases. The CDR3 sequence is 16 residues long. CDR3 sequence (DNA): TGTGCCAGCTCACCACCGGAGACAGGGAGCCCCTACGAGCAGTACTTC. Translation: CASSPPETGSPYEQYF.

V gene TRBV19 combines with J gene TRBJ2-2, with D tentatively TRBD1 (5 bases). V lost 6 bases to trimming and J lost 7 bases, with 12 bases between them. The CDR3 totals 13 residues. Germline V lookup: CDR1 LNHDA, CDR2 SQIVND (reference sequence). The CDR3, as DNA: TGTGCCAGTAGGCAGGGTTTCAGCGGGGAGCTGTTTTTT. Translating gives CASRQGFSGELFF.

The gene calls are TRBV2 and TRBJ1-3, with D perhaps matching TRBD1 (5 bases). The germline V and J ends were trimmed by 3 bases and 0 bases, with 9 bases remaining between them. The germline V gene encodes CDR1 SNHLY and CDR2 FYNNEI. CDR3 length: 15 residues. CDR3 region: CASSDQGVSGNTIYF. CDR3 bases: TGTGCCAGCAGTGACCAGGGCGTCTCTGGAAACACCATATATTTT.

This clone was seen a few times. V usage is TRBV7-9 and J usage is TRBJ2-3; no clear D gene. V was clipped by 3 bases and J by 7 bases, with 17 bases between them. Germline CDR1 SEHNR, CDR2 FQNEAQ (reference sequence). The CDR3 runs to 15 residues. CDR3 bases: TGTGCCAGCAGCTTCCCCACCCATGGGGAAAATACGCAGTATTTT. Translated, it gives CASSFPTHGENTQYF.

V usage is TRBV15 and J usage is TRBJ1-1, with D tentatively TRBD1 (5 bases). The length of the CDR3 is 13 residues. V lost 1 base, J lost 4 bases, and 7 bases lay in between. The V gene's germline CDR1 is LNHNV and CDR2 YYDKDF (reference sequence). The chain's CDR3 is CATSRGRATEAFF. In nucleotides, the CDR3 is TGTGCCACCAGCAGAGGCAGGGCCACTGAAGCTTTCTTT. The full variable domain, with the rest looked up from reference TRBV15 and TRBJ1-1, is DAMVIQNPRYQVTQFGKPVTLSCSQTLNHNVMYWYQQKSSQAPKLLFHYYDKDFNNEADTPDNFQSRRPNTSFCFLDIRSPGLGDTAMYLCATSRGRATEAFFGQGTRLTVV.

The J gene is TRBJ2-7, the V gene TRBV2; D is unclear. The CDR3 has 12 residues. Trimming removed 4 bases at V and 4 bases at J, with 8 bases between. Germline V gives CDR1 SNHLY, CDR2 FYNNEI. CDR3 sequence reads: CASSVLGYEQYF. The CDR3 region has the DNA TGTGCCAGCAGTGTCCTTGGTTACGAGCAGTACTTC.

This chain uses TRBV6-1 with TRBJ2-7, with 8 bases matching TRBD1. The germline V gene has CDR1 MNHNS and CDR2 SASEGT. There are 13 residues in the CDR3. Written as DNA, the CDR3 is TGTCGGACACGGGGGACAGGCACCTACGAGCAGTACTTC. Amino acid sequence: CRTRGTGTYEQYF.

J is TRBJ2-3 and V is TRBV29-1; D might be TRBD2 (6 bases). The CDR3 length is 12 residues. V lost 2 bases and J lost 6, with 9 bases in between. CDR1 and CDR2 from the germline V gene are SQVTM and ANQGSEA. CDR3: CSVESGADTQYF. The CDR3 DNA is TGCAGCGTTGAATCGGGAGCGGATACGCAGTATTTT.

V and J are TRBV10-1 and TRBJ1-1; 7 nucleotides match TRBD1. V lost 5 bases and J lost 4; bases outside the gene matches: 7. The germline CDR1 and CDR2 sequences are WNHNN and SYGVQD (reference sequence). This CDR3 region has 14 residues. CDR3 region: CASSPTGWVTEAFF. In nucleotides, the CDR3 is TGCGCCAGCAGTCCGACAGGGTGGGTCACTGAAGCTTTCTTT.

This clone was seen once. The V call is TRBV18, the J call TRBJ2-5, with D unresolved. The ends were cut back, 2 bases at V and 0 bases at J, with 4 bases in the middle. The CDR3 sequence is 13 residues long. Germline V gene data show CDR1 as KGHSH and CDR2 as LQKENI. The CDR3: CASSPTHQETQYF. As DNA, the CDR3 is TGTGCCAGCTCACCAACCCACCAAGAGACCCAGTACTTC.

This clone has more than one count but fewer than ten. Different DNA sequences within this sample yield the same CDR3. The chain carries TRBV18 and TRBJ1-1, with 7 bases lining up with TRBD1. CDR1 is KGHSH and CDR2 is LQKENI in the germline V gene. The length of the CDR3 is 13 residues. Trimming took 5 bases from V and 1 from J; bases not matched to a gene: 1. The CDR3, as DNA: TGTGCCAGCTCAAGGGACAGGAACACTGAAGCTTTCTTT. This gives the protein CASSRDRNTEAFF.

The sample holds one count of this clone. The chain combines TRBV5-6 with TRBJ1-1; 11 bases fit TRBD1. The V gene end was trimmed by 4 bases and the J gene end by 7 bases; junction bases not matched to a gene: 12. The CDR3 loop spans 16 amino acids. Germline V gene data show CDR1 as SGHDT and CDR2 as YYEEEE. CDR3 in DNA: TGTGCCAGCAGCCTTCTGACCGGGACAGGGGGTATTGAAGCTTTCTTT. It yields the protein CASSLLTGTGGIEAFF.

The chain is built from TRBV30 and TRBJ1-5; a weak D match, TRBD1 (6 bases). Trimming left V 0 bases short and J 15 bases short, with 24 bases between. The CDR3 spans 15 residues. Germline CDR1 and CDR2: GTSNPN and SVGIG (reference sequence). The CDR3 DNA reads as TGTGCCTGGAGTGTTGATGCGGGACTGGGGGCCAAGGGGCATTTT. It yields the protein CAWSVDAGLGAKGHF. Supplemented by reference TRBV30 and TRBJ1-5, the full variable domain reads SQTIHQWPATLVQPVGSPLSLECTVEGTSNPNLYWYRQAAGRGLQLLFYSVGIGQISSEVPQNLSASRPQDRQFILSSKKLLLSDSGFYLCAWSVDAGLGAKGHFGDGTRLSIL.

This chain connects TRBV5-4 to TRBJ2-1; TRBD2 matches at 8 bases. Trimming removed 0 bases from V and 3 bases from J; junction bases left unmatched: 2. This CDR3 has 15 residues. CDR1 and CDR2 from the germline V gene are SGHNT and YYREEE (reference sequence). The CDR3 DNA reads TGTGCCAGCAGCTTGGCGGGACTAGTCTACAATGAGCAGTTCTTC. Its translation: CASSLAGLVYNEQFF.

This chain connects TRBV19 to TRBJ2-7; the match to TRBD2 covers 8 bases. J lost 4 bases, V lost 5 bases, and 7 bases had no gene match. CDR3 length equals 14 residues. Germline V lookup: CDR1 LNHDA, CDR2 SQIVND (reference sequence). The CDR3 region has the DNA TGTGCCAGTAGTGCACCGGGACTAGATTACGAGCAGTACTTC. It specifies CASSAPGLDYEQYF.

In this sample, this clone turned up once. In the same sample, other DNA sequences code for this CDR3. V usage is TRBV28 and J usage is TRBJ2-3; D gene unclear. Trimming stripped 6 bases from V and 1 base from J, with 8 bases between. Per the germline V gene, CDR1 is MDHEN and CDR2 is SYDVKM. This CDR3 region has 13 residues. CDR3 bases: TGTGCCAGCAGCCCCGGAGGCACAGATACGCAGTATTTT. Its translation is CASSPGGTDTQYF.

This clone was seen once. This sequence joins TRBV2 and TRBJ2-5; D is possibly TRBD1 (6 bases). The V gene's germline CDR1 is SNHLY and CDR2 FYNNEI. V shed 0 bases and J shed 5 bases, with 10 bases lying between them. The CDR3 has 14 amino acids. The CDR3 coding sequence is TGTGCCAGCAGTGAAGCGGCAGGGGAGGAGACCCAGTACTTC. Protein product: CASSEAAGEETQYF.

The chain links TRBV5-1 to TRBJ2-7; 8 bases align to TRBD2. The germline CDR1 and CDR2 sequences are SGHRS and YFSETQ. The V segment lost 4 bases and the J segment 1 base; nucleotides outside the gene matches: 7. The length of the CDR3 is 15 residues. CDR3 sequence: CASSPDGTRSYEQYF. The CDR3 coding sequence is TGCGCCAGCAGCCCTGACGGGACTAGGTCCTACGAGCAGTACTTC.

J is TRBJ1-1 and V is TRBV28; TRBD1 aligns across 7 bases. This CDR3 comprises 17 residues. Germline lookup yields CDR1 MDHEN and CDR2 SYDVKM. V trimming: 4 bases; J trimming: 0 bases; junction bases outside the gene matches: 11. DNA of the CDR3: TGTGCCAGCAGTTCGGGACAGCCGGCGTCCATGAACACTGAAGCTTTCTTT. Its translation is CASSSGQPASMNTEAFF.

The genes are TRBV20-1 and TRBJ2-1; D is uncertain. CDR3 length: 11 residues. Germline CDR1 reads DFQATT; CDR2 reads SNEGSKA (reference sequence). V was pared by 1 base and J by 8 bases, with 6 bases between. Written as DNA, the CDR3 is TGCAGTGCTAGAGGCACCCATGAGCAGTTCTTC. Translation gives CSARGTHEQFF.

J is TRBJ2-2 and V is TRBV11-2; TRBD2 is a possible D gene (6 bases). The germline V gene has CDR1 SGHAT and CDR2 FQNNGV. Deletions cut 0 bases from V and 7 bases from J, with 9 bases between. CDR3 length equals 14 residues. The chain's CDR3 is CASSLDQTSGELFF. For the CDR3, the DNA is TGTGCCAGCAGCTTAGATCAGACTAGCGGGGAGCTGTTTTTT.

This clone was seen just once. This sequence joins TRBV5-1 and TRBJ2-7; D is unclear. Trimming pared 5 bases from V and 0 bases from J, leaving 9 bases between. The CDR3 sequence is 13 residues long. The germline CDR1 and CDR2 sequences are SGHRS and YFSETQ. CDR3 in DNA: TGCGCCAGCAGACCAGGAAGCTCCTACGAGCAGTACTTC. Amino acid sequence: CASRPGSSYEQYF. The full variable domain, completed using reference TRBV5-1 and TRBJ2-7, is KAGVTQTPRYLIKTRGQQVTLSCSPISGHRSVSWYQQTPGQGLQFLFEYFSETQRNKGNFPGRFSGRQFSNSRSEMNVSTLELGDSALYLCASRPGSSYEQYFGPGTRLTVT.

The gene calls are TRBV6-5 and TRBJ1-2; 10 nucleotides agree with TRBD1. Looked up from germline, CDR1 is MNHEY and CDR2 is SVGAGI. V gave up 5 bases and J gave up 4 bases; unmatched junction bases: 4. CDR3 length equals 14 residues. The CDR3 sequence is CASSDRGLSYGYTF. CDR3 nucleotides: TGTGCCAGCAGTGACAGGGGGCTGAGCTATGGCTACACCTTC.

The V and J genes are TRBV28 and TRBJ2-7, with 11 bases fitting TRBD1. This CDR3 region has 15 residues. The germline gives CDR1 MDHEN, CDR2 SYDVKM. The trim removed 4 bases at V and 4 bases at J, leaving 6 bases unmatched. CDR3 coding DNA: TGTGCCAGCAGTTCCCTCGGACAGGGGGCATACGAGCAGTACTTC. The encoded protein is CASSSLGQGAYEQYF.

A single count supports this clone. The chain combines TRBV9 with TRBJ1-1, with D uncertain. There are 13 residues in the CDR3. Germline CDR1 reads SGDLS; CDR2 reads YYNGEE. Trimming took 1 base from V and 1 from J, leaving 5 bases between them. The CDR3: CASSVQANTEAFF. The CDR3 DNA reads as TGTGCCAGCAGCGTACAGGCGAACACTGAAGCTTTCTTT.